The 16 T cell receptor beta chains reported below all come from one sample, sequenced in a study of human T cells and chemical hapten exposure. Time point denoted: healthy volunteer bleed at 6 weeks. Blood, whole and unfractionated, served as the source for total RNA extraction. One entry per CDR3 protein, called by TCRdb with MiXCR from the RACE reads. The data show approximately 79,000 distinct CDR3 sequences, approximately 8.6% seen once. Material for sequencing was whole blood. These receptors were taken from a male donor in good health. Some clones in this sample may be carry-over from other donors' samples.

This clonotype was seen only a few times. V gene TRBV20-1 combines with J gene TRBJ1-1, with D perhaps TRBD1 (5 bases). V was pared by 0 bases and J by 5 bases, with 13 bases between. From germline, CDR1 is DFQATT and CDR2 SNEGSKA (reference sequence). The CDR3 contains 14 residues. The CDR3 reads CSARDPTGGTEAFF. Here the CDR3 DNA reads TGCAGTGCTAGAGATCCCACAGGCGGAACTGAAGCTTTCTTT.

Here the CDR3 reads CASSRRQGVEKLFF. As DNA, the CDR3 is TGTGCCAGCAGCCGTAGACAGGGGGTTGAAAAACTGTTTTTT. This chain joins TRBV6-5 and TRBJ1-4; 9 bases agree with TRBD1. CDR1 and CDR2 from the germline V gene are MNHEY and SVGAGI. The V gene end was trimmed by 6 bases and the J gene end by 7 bases; junction bases not matched to a gene: 6. This CDR3 spans 14 amino acids.

This clonotype was counted a few times. The genes are TRBV27 and TRBJ2-5, with TRBD1 as a possible D gene (5 bases). This CDR3 is 14 amino acids long. V gave up 0 bases and J gave up 5 bases, with 10 bases separating them. Germline lookup yields CDR1 MNHEY and CDR2 SMNVEV (reference sequence). The CDR3 bases are TGTGCCAGCAGTTTATCGAAAGGGGTTGAGACCCAGTACTTC. Protein: CASSLSKGVETQYF.

The rearrangement links TRBV3-1 to TRBJ2-3, with 9 nucleotides matching TRBD2. After removal of 6 bases from V and 4 bases from J, the junction contained 11 bases not matched to a gene. CDR3 length equals 16 residues. Germline V gene lookup returns CDR1 LGHDT and CDR2 YNNKEL (reference sequence). The CDR3 region has the DNA TGTGCCAGCAGTTTTAGACTAGCGGAGGGACCAGATACGCAGTATTTT. It yields the protein CASSFRLAEGPDTQYF.

The sample holds many counts of this clonotype. V is TRBV18 and J is TRBJ2-1, with 10 bases that match TRBD1. The CDR3 runs to 16 residues. With V trimmed by 3 bases and J by 5 bases, 7 bases remained unmatched. CDR1 is KGHSH and CDR2 is LQKENI in the germline V gene. CDR3 amino acids: CASSPPGQGMDNEQFF. Written as DNA, the CDR3 is TGTGCCAGCTCACCTCCGGGACAGGGGATGGACAATGAGCAGTTCTTC.

This chain uses TRBV20-1 with TRBJ1-1, with D possibly being TRBD1 (5 bases). Trimming removed 0 bases from V and 5 bases from J, with 16 bases in between. The CDR3 length is 15 residues. Germline loops: CDR1 DFQATT, CDR2 SNEGSKA (reference sequence). The CDR3 DNA reads as TGCAGTGCTAGAGATCACGAGACGGCAGGGACTGAAGCTTTCTTT. This codes for CSARDHETAGTEAFF.

The chain employs TRBV5-5 and TRBJ2-4, with a tentative D call TRBD1 (6 bases). The CDR3 is made up of 18 amino acids. V gave up 4 bases and J gave up 0 bases, with 20 bases separating them. Germline CDR1 is SGHKS and CDR2 is YYEKEE (reference sequence). Here the CDR3 DNA reads TGTGCCAGCAGCGTCCCGAATGAGGGGGTTGTAGCCAAAAACATTCAGTACTTC. It encodes CASSVPNEGVVAKNIQYF.

This clonotype was counted only a few times. This chain links TRBV20-1 with TRBJ2-1, with 12 bases identical to TRBD2. Trimming cost V 0 bases and J 0 bases; bases outside gene matches: 3. This CDR3 is 17 amino acids long. Germline assignment: CDR1 DFQATT and CDR2 SNEGSKA (reference sequence). CDR3 bases: TGCAGTGCTAGAGACCGGACTAGCGGGACCTCCTACAATGAGCAGTTCTTC. This gives the protein CSARDRTSGTSYNEQFF.

This clonotype was observed many times. The chain carries TRBV12-3 or TRBV12-4 and TRBJ1-5; weak D call: TRBD1 (6 bases). V lost 4 bases and J 0 bases, leaving 7 bases between the germline ends. CDR3 length: 14 residues. The CDR3 here is CASSWDISNQPQHF. CDR3 DNA sequence: TGTGCCAGCAGTTGGGACATTAGCAATCAGCCCCAGCATTTT.

The DNA of the CDR3 is TGTGCCAGCACCTCTATGGCGGGGGCCTACGAGCAGTACTTC. Its translation is CASTSMAGAYEQYF. This chain joins TRBV11-2 and TRBJ2-7; 7 positions match TRBD2. The CDR3 is made up of 14 amino acids. From germline, CDR1 is SGHAT and CDR2 FQNNGV. V shed 7 bases, J shed 2 bases, and the junction held 8 bases outside the gene matches. The full variable domain, rest sourced from reference TRBV11-2 and TRBJ2-7, is EAGVAQSPRYKIIEKRQSVAFWCNPISGHATLYWYQQILGQGPKLLIQFQNNGVVDDSQLPKDRFSAERLKGVDSTLKIQPAKLEDSAVYLCASTSMAGAYEQYFGPGTRLTVT.

This clonotype has just a few counts. V usage is TRBV29-1 and J usage is TRBJ1-1; no clear D gene. Germline lookup yields CDR1 SQVTM and CDR2 ANQGSEA. V was clipped by 4 bases and J by 4 bases, with 10 bases between them. CDR3 length equals 12 residues. CDR3 bases: TGCAGCGTTGTAGGAGGGAGCACTGAAGCTTTCTTT. Its translation is CSVVGGSTEAFF.

This clonotype was observed a handful of times. The chain employs TRBV19 and TRBJ2-7; D unclear. Germline assignment: CDR1 LNHDA and CDR2 SQIVND (reference sequence). The CDR3 sequence is 13 residues long. V lost 7 bases and J lost 1, with 11 bases in between. The DNA of the CDR3 is TGTGCCAGTACCCTAAGCCCTTCCTACGAGCAGTACTTC. As protein: CASTLSPSYEQYF. Variable domain in full (rest from reference TRBV19 and TRBJ2-7): DGGITQSPKYLFRKEGQNVTLSCEQNLNHDAMYWYRQDPGQGLRLIYYSQIVNDFQKGDIAEGYSVSREKKESFPLTVTSAQKNPTAFYLCASTLSPSYEQYFGPGTRLTVT.

This clonotype was picked up many times. This chain links TRBV5-1 with TRBJ2-2; D is unclear. CDR3 length: 17 residues. V dropped 1 base and J dropped 2 bases, with 15 bases sitting between them. The germline CDR1 and CDR2 sequences are SGHRS and YFSETQ. CDR3 nucleotides: TGCGCCAGCAGCTTGATATATCCTTCGACAAACACCGGGGAGCTGTTTTTT. Protein sequence: CASSLIYPSTNTGELFF. The complete variable domain, with remaining parts taken from reference TRBV5-1 and TRBJ2-2, reads KAGVTQTPRYLIKTRGQQVTLSCSPISGHRSVSWYQQTPGQGLQFLFEYFSETQRNKGNFPGRFSGRQFSNSRSEMNVSTLELGDSALYLCASSLIYPSTNTGELFFGEGSRLTVL.

This clonotype was counted ten times or more. The chain recombines TRBV9 with TRBJ1-5, with D maybe TRBD1 (6 bases). This CDR3 is built from 15 residues. V was cut by 3 bases and J by 6 bases, with 16 bases left in between. CDR1 and CDR2 (germline): SGDLS, YYNGEE. The DNA for the CDR3 is TGTGCCAGCAGCGAGGGCACAGGGCTAAGTCAGCCCCAGCATTTT. Translation gives CASSEGTGLSQPQHF.

There are many counts of this clonotype. The chain has TRBV5-4 and TRBJ2-7, with a tentative D call TRBD1 (5 bases). Looked up from germline, CDR1 is SGHNT and CDR2 is YYREEE (reference sequence). The V end was cut by 0 bases, the J end by 2 bases, with 9 bases between. The CDR3 has 14 amino acids. The CDR3 DNA is TGTGCCAGCAGCTTGGCCACAGGTACCTACGAGCAGTACTTC. This translates into CASSLATGTYEQYF. The whole variable domain, remainder taken from reference TRBV5-4 and TRBJ2-7, is ETGVTQSPTHLIKTRGQQVTLRCSSQSGHNTVSWYQQALGQGPQFIFQYYREEENGRGNFPPRFSGLQFPNYSSELNVNALELDDSALYLCASSLATGTYEQYFGPGTRLTVT.

V gene TRBV12-3 or TRBV12-4 combines with J gene TRBJ1-3; D may be TRBD1 (6 bases). CDR3 size: 14 residues. The ends were cut back, 3 bases at V and 7 bases at J, with 13 bases in the middle. Here the CDR3 DNA reads TGTGCCAGCAGTTTCGACACAGGGAGGAACACCATATATTTT. This encodes CASSFDTGRNTIYF.